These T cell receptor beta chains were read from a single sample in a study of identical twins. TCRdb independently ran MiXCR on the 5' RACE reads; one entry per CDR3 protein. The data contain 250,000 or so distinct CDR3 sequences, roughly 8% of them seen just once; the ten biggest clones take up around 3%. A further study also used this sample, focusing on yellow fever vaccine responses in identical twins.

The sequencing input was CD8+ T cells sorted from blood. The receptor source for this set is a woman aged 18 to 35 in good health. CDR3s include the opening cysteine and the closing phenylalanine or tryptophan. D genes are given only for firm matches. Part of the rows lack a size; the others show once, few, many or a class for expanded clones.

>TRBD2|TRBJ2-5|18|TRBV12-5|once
TGTGCTAGAGGTTTGGCCCCCGGGGAAGGACTAGCACAAGAGACCCAGTACTTC
CARGLAPGEGLAQETQYF
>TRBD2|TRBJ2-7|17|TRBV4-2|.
TGTGCCAGCAGCCAAGTGCCTAGCTTAGCGGGAGGGGAAGAGCAGTACTTC
CASSQVPSLAGGEEQYF
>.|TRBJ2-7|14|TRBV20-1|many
TGCAGTGCTAGAGACTACTTCCACACCTACGAGCAGTACTTC
CSARDYFHTYEQYF
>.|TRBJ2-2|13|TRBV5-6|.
TGTGCCAGCAGCCTCGGGGAGGCCGGGGAGCTGTTTTTT
CASSLGEAGELFF
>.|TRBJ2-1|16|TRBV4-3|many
TGCGCCAGCAGCCAAGATAACGGGGGGCCCTACAATGAGCAGTTCTTC
CASSQDNGGPYNEQFF
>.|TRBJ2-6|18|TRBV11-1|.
TGTGCCAGCAGCCCCGGGGGAGGTGAGGGCTCTGGGGCCAACGTCCTGACTTTC
CASSPGGGEGSGANVLTF
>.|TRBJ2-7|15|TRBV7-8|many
TGTGCCAGCAGCTCACCTAGGGCAGTGACCTACGAGCAGTACTTC
CASSSPRAVTYEQYF
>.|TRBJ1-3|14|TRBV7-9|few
TGTGCCAGCAGGTCGGGCGTCTCTGGAAACACCATATATTTT
CASRSGVSGNTIYF
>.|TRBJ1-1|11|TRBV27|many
TGTGCCACCTCAAAGAACACTGAAGCTTTCTTT
CATSKNTEAFF
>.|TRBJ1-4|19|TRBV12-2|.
TGTGCAAGTCGCTTAGTTTTTTGGTATTGGCAGCCTCTAGATGAAAAACTGTTTTTT
CASRLVFWYWQPLDEKLFF
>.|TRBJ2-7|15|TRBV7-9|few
TGTGCCAGCAGGTCTGCGGGGCCAGGTATCTACGAGCAGTACTTC
CASRSAGPGIYEQYF
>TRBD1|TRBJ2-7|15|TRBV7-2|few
TGTGCCAGCAGCTCGGAATGGACAGGAAACTACGAGCAGTACTTC
CASSSEWTGNYEQYF
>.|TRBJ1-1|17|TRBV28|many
TGTGCCAGCAGAGTCGGGAGATTGGGACGGTTGAACACTGAAGCTTTCTTT
CASRVGRLGRLNTEAFF
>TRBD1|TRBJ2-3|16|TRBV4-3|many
TGCGCCAGCAGCCAAGCTCCGACAGGGGGCGCAGATACGCAGTATTTT
CASSQAPTGGADTQYF
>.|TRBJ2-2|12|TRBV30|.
TGTGCCAGTCCAGGGAACACCGGGGAGCTGTTTTTT
CASPGNTGELFF
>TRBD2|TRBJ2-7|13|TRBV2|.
TGTGCCAGCACTGGGACTAGCGGATACGAGCAGTACTTC
CASTGTSGYEQYF
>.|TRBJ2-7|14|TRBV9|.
TGTGCCAGCAGCGTAGGGTGGGGAGGTAACGAGCAGTACTTC
CASSVGWGGNEQYF
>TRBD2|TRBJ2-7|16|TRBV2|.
TGTGCCAGCGGTGATTCCCTTAGCGGGAGCCCCTACGAGCAGTACTTC
CASGDSLSGSPYEQYF
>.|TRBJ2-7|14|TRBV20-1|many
TGCAGTGCAACCGAGGAAAGAAGGGCCTACGAGCAGTACTTC
CSATEERRAYEQYF
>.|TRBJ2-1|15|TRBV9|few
TGTGCCAGCAGCGTAGTCGGGGCCTGGAACAATGAGCAGTTCTTC
CASSVVGAWNNEQFF
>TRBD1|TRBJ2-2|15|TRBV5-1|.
TGCGCCAGCAGCTTGCTGGGACAGGAGATCGAGGAGCTGTTTTTT
CASSLLGQEIEELFF
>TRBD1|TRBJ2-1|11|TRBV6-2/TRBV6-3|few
TGTGCCAGCCGGACAGGCAATGAGCAGTTCTTC
CASRTGNEQFF
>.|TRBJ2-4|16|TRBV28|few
TGTGCCAGCAGTTCCCAAGGGGGAGGCAGCAAAAACATTCAGTACTTC
CASSSQGGGSKNIQYF
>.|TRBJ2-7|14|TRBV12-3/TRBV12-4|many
TGTGCCAGCAGCCCCGGGACCCAGCCCTACGAGCAGTACTTC
CASSPGTQPYEQYF
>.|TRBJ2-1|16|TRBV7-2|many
TGTGCCAGCAGTACAAGTGGGGAAAGGTCCTACAATGAGCAGTTCTTC
CASSTSGERSYNEQFF
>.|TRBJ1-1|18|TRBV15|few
TGTGCCACCAGCAGAGAGTGGGTTTCGGGACTCATGAACACTGAAGCTTTCTTT
CATSREWVSGLMNTEAFF
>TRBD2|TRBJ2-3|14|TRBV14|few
TGTGCCAGCAGCCAACACGGGGGGTCAGATACGCAGTATTTT
CASSQHGGSDTQYF
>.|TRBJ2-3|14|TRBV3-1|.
TGTGCCAGCAGCCAAGGGGGGCTCCCCGATCTGCAGTATTTT
CASSQGGLPDLQYF
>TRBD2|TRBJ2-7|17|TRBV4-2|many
TGTGCCAGCAGCCAACAGCCCGGAGCGGGAAGCTCCTACGAGCAGTACTTC
CASSQQPGAGSSYEQYF
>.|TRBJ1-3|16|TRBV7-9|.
TGTGCCAGCACCTTGAATCAACCGACAGATGTGGACACCATATATTTT
CASTLNQPTDVDTIYF
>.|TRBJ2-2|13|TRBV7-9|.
TGTGCCATGACAGATTCGAACACCGGGGAGCTGTTTTTT
CAMTDSNTGELFF
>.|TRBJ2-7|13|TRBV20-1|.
TGCAGTGCTAGGCGGGCCGGGTCCTACGAGCAGTACTTC
CSARRAGSYEQYF
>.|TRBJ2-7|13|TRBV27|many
TGTGCCAGCAGTTTTGTACAGGGAAGAGAGCAGTACTTC
CASSFVQGREQYF
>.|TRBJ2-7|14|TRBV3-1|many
TGTGCCAGCAGCCAACGTGGGGGTAGCGACGAGCAGTACTTC
CASSQRGGSDEQYF
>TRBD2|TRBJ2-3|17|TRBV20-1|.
TGCAGTGCTAGAGATGGAAGACTAGCGGGAGTCGAAGATACGCAGTATTTT
CSARDGRLAGVEDTQYF
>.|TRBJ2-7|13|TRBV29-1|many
TGCAGCGTTGCAGGGCAGGGTTACTACGAGCAGTACTTC
CSVAGQGYYEQYF
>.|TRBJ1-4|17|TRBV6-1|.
TGTGCCAGCAGTGATTTGGCGGAAGGTACAGCTAATGAAAAACTGTTTTTT
CASSDLAEGTANEKLFF
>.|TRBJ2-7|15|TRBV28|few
TGTGCCAGCAGACAAACAAGGGACAACTCCTACGAGCAGTACTTC
CASRQTRDNSYEQYF
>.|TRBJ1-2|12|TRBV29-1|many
TGCAGCGTTGTTGGGGGTCCCTATGGCTACACCTTC
CSVVGGPYGYTF
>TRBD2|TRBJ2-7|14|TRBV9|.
TGTGCCAGCAGCGTAGCGGGGGGGCCCGACGAGCAGTACTTC
CASSVAGGPDEQYF
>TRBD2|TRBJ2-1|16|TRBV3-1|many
TGTGCCAGCAGCCAAGATCGATCCGGGGGGGCGATTGAGCAGTTCTTC
CASSQDRSGGAIEQFF
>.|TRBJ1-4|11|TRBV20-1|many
TGCAGTGCTGGGGGACACCTAAAACTGTTTTTT
CSAGGHLKLFF
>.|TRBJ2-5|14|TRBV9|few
TGTGCCAGCAGCGGCGCCAGAGTCGGAGAGACCCAGTACTTC
CASSGARVGETQYF
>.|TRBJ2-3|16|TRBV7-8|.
TGTGCCAGCAGCGTTCCCGGGACCCCCGTGGCAGATACGCAGTATTTT
CASSVPGTPVADTQYF
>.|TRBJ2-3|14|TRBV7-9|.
TGTGCCAGCAGCATCAACGACTATTCTCATACGCAGTATTTT
CASSINDYSHTQYF
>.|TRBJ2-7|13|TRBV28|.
TGTGCCAGCAGTTGGGCAGGGTCAGGCGAGCAGTACTTC
CASSWAGSGEQYF
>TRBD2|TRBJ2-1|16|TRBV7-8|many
TGTGCCAGCAGCCGGGCGGGGGAAAGCTCCTACAATGAGCAGTTCTTC
CASSRAGESSYNEQFF
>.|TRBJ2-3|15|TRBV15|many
TGTGCCACCAGCTGGGTGAGCGGACCCACAGATACGCAGTATTTT
CATSWVSGPTDTQYF
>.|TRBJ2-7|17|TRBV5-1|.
TGCGCCAGCAGCTTGGCCGGCAGTTTAGGGGTATGGGACGAGCAGTACTTC
CASSLAGSLGVWDEQYF
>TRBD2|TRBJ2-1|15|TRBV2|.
TGTGCCAGCAGGATCGTAGCGGGAGACTTCAATGAGCAGTTCTTC
CASRIVAGDFNEQFF
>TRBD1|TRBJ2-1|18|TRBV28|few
TGTGCCAGCAGTTTACAACAGGGGGGCAGGTCGGTGTACAATGAGCAGTTCTTC
CASSLQQGGRSVYNEQFF
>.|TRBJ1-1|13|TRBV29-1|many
TGCAGCGTTGAAGTTCCGGGGAACACTGAAGCTTTCTTT
CSVEVPGNTEAFF
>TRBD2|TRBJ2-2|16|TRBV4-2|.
TGTGCCAGCAGCCAAGACGCTAGCGGGGCCACCGGGGAGCTGTTTTTT
CASSQDASGATGELFF
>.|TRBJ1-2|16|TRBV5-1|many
TGCGCCAGCAGCCCAGAGGGCACAGGCACCTTCGATGGCTACACCTTC
CASSPEGTGTFDGYTF